The next 26 T cell receptor beta chains were all read from a single sample in a study of blood T cell repertoires in COVID-19. Libraries were prepared by immunoSEQ multiplex PCR; TCRdb keeps only in-frame clonotypes and omits some of them. The sample carries about 280,000 clones, 86% recorded once. Sequenced sample: peripheral blood. The origin of the receptors is a woman in her twenties or thirties who had recovered from COVID-19.

The sample holds a few counts of this clone. This sequence may be a read error, since a much larger clone differs from it by one base. The gene calls are TRBV6-1 and TRBJ2-3; 9 bases agree with TRBD1. The V segment lost 1 base and the J segment 4 bases; nucleotides outside the gene matches: 0. This CDR3 contains 14 residues. Germline loops: CDR1 MNHNS, CDR2 SASEGT. CDR3 coding DNA: TGTGCCAGCAGTGAAGGGACAGGGGCAGATACGCAGTATTTT. This encodes CASSEGTGADTQYF.

The chain uses TRBV6-6 and TRBJ1-2; no reliable D call. The V gene lost 5 bases and the J gene lost 5 bases, with 15 bases spanning the gap. Germline lookup yields CDR1 MNHNY and CDR2 SVGAGI (reference sequence). The CDR3 is made up of 14 amino acids. The CDR3 nucleotides read TGTGCCAGCAGTACCGTCGTCGAAGAGTATGGCTACACCTTC. It yields the protein CASSTVVEEYGYTF.

This chain connects TRBV7-3 to TRBJ1-2; 8 positions match TRBD1. CDR3 length equals 15 residues. J lost 0 bases, V lost 4 bases, and 4 bases had no gene match. Germline V gene sequence: CDR1 SGHTA, CDR2 FQGTGA. CDR3 DNA: TGTGCCAGCAGCTGGGGGACAGGACCTAACTATGGCTACACCTTC. The encoded protein is CASSWGTGPNYGYTF.

This clone was seen many times. The rearrangement joins TRBV3-1 (or the pseudogene TRBV3-2) to TRBJ2-2; 15 bases fit TRBD2. The V and J ends lost 6 bases and 9 bases, in that order; junction bases with no gene match: 11. Germline CDR1 LGHDT, CDR2 YNNKEL (reference sequence). This CDR3 is 17 amino acids long. This CDR3 reads CASRGTSGGTLTRELFF. The CDR3 DNA reads as TGTGCCAGCAGGGGGACTAGCGGGGGGACACTGACCCGGGAGCTGTTTTTT.

This chain connects TRBV5-8 to TRBJ2-3, with TRBD2 matching over 11 bases. Germline V gene lookup returns CDR1 SGHTS and CDR2 YDEGEE. V lost 0 bases, J lost 6 bases, and 9 bases stayed unmatched. The CDR3 length is 17 residues. The CDR3 region has the DNA TGTGCCAGCAGCTTGGCCGGGGCTAGCGGGAGGTCCGATACGCAGTATTTT. This gives the protein CASSLAGASGRSDTQYF.

Written as DNA, the CDR3 is TGCGCCAGCAGCATGCCGGGACTAGGTTCCGGGGAGCTGTTTTTT. Amino acid sequence: CASSMPGLGSGELFF. The chain carries TRBV5-1 and TRBJ2-2; 8 bases match TRBD2. This CDR3 is 15 amino acids long. The germline gives CDR1 SGHRS, CDR2 YFSETQ. Trimming took 4 bases from V and 6 from J; bases not matched to a gene: 8.

The chain joins TRBV7-9 to TRBJ2-2, with 7 bases fitting TRBD1. The J segment lost 1 base and the V segment lost 8 bases, leaving 7 bases of the junction unmatched. The CDR3 totals 15 residues. Germline loops: CDR1 SEHNR, CDR2 FQNEAQ (reference sequence). For the CDR3, the DNA is TGTGCCAGCCTAAGGGGGCTAAAGAACACCGGGGAGCTGTTTTTT. Translation: CASLRGLKNTGELFF.

The chain has TRBV5-8 and TRBJ2-6; 7 nucleotides agree with TRBD1. Germline V gene sequence: CDR1 SGHTS, CDR2 YDEGEE. The CDR3 runs to 17 residues. V shed 1 base and J 0 bases; nucleotides not matched to a gene: 4. The CDR3 coding sequence is TGTGCCAGCAGCTTGACGGACAGGACCTCTGGGGCCAACGTCCTGACTTTC. This encodes CASSLTDRTSGANVLTF.

V gene TRBV4-2 combines with J gene TRBJ2-3, with D perhaps TRBD2 (5 bases). Trimming took off 0 bases at V and 2 bases at J, with 6 bases between the two ends. The CDR3 length is 14 residues. CDR1 and CDR2 from the germline V gene are LGHNA and YNFKEQ. The CDR3 nucleotides are TGTGCCAGCAGCCAAGAGAGGGCCACAGATACGCAGTATTTT. Amino acids: CASSQERATDTQYF.

The chain joins TRBV3-1 (or the pseudogene TRBV3-2) to TRBJ2-7, with unresolved D. CDR3 size: 13 residues. Germline V gene lookup returns CDR1 LGHDT and CDR2 YNNKEL (reference sequence). Trimming took 2 bases from V and 5 from J, leaving 10 bases between them. For the CDR3, the DNA is TGTGCCAGCAGCCAACTTGCTGAGGACGAGCAGTACTTC. Translating it yields CASSQLAEDEQYF.

The rearrangement joins TRBV10-3 to TRBJ1-1; D is undetermined. The CDR3 contains 13 residues. The germline V and J ends were trimmed by 10 bases and 1 base, with 13 bases remaining between them. Germline loops: CDR1 ENHRY, CDR2 SYGVKD. The CDR3 region is CATLKSRNTEAFF. The CDR3 DNA reads as TGTGCCACCCTAAAAAGCCGGAACACTGAAGCTTTCTTT.

This clone has a single count. This rearrangement joins TRBV5-1 to TRBJ1-1, with TRBD1 matching over 10 bases. The germline V gene encodes CDR1 SGHRS and CDR2 YFSETQ. Trimming removed 4 bases from V and 1 base from J; junction bases left unmatched: 10. There are 17 residues in the CDR3. CDR3 region: CASSEIRQGAGNTEAFF. As DNA, the CDR3 is TGCGCCAGCAGCGAAATTCGACAGGGGGCCGGGAACACTGAAGCTTTCTTT.

This sequence joins TRBV4-1 and TRBJ1-1; the match to TRBD1 covers 7 bases. The CDR3 contains 16 residues. Germline CDR1 MGHRA, CDR2 YSYEKL. Germline trimming cut 4 bases from V and 4 bases from J; bases unmatched to any gene: 12. The CDR3 DNA is TGCGCCAGCAGCCCCGGGTCGGCAAGGGGGCCCACTGAAGCTTTCTTT. Translating it yields CASSPGSARGPTEAFF.

This sequence joins TRBV28 and TRBJ1-2, with 9 bases that match TRBD1. V was pared by 5 bases and J by 2 bases, with 6 bases of the junction left unmatched. Germline CDR1 is MDHEN and CDR2 is SYDVKM. The CDR3 is 15 amino acids. The CDR3 is CASSDGTGRNYGYTF. CDR3 DNA: TGTGCCAGCAGTGACGGGACAGGGAGAAACTATGGCTACACCTTC.

This sequence joins TRBV28 and TRBJ2-6; possibly TRBD1 for D (6 bases). This CDR3 is built from 15 residues. Germline V CDR1 and CDR2: MDHEN, SYDVKM. V was cut by 6 bases and J by 4 bases, with 13 bases left in between. In nucleotides, the CDR3 is TGTGCCAGCAGAATACAGGGTACAGGGGCCAACGTCCTGACTTTC. Protein sequence: CASRIQGTGANVLTF.

The chain carries TRBV5-1 and TRBJ2-5; no reliable D call. The CDR3 extends over 12 amino acids. Trimming took 1 base from V and 1 from J, leaving 2 bases between them. CDR1 SGHRS and CDR2 YFSETQ come from the germline V gene. CDR3 region: CASSLLQETQYF. The CDR3 DNA is TGCGCCAGCAGCTTGCTCCAAGAGACCCAGTACTTC.

The chain joins TRBV28 to TRBJ2-1; tentative D call: TRBD2 (6 bases). Germline V lookup: CDR1 MDHEN, CDR2 SYDVKM. This CDR3 has 16 residues. V gave up 3 bases and J gave up 0 bases, with 12 bases separating them. CDR3 nucleotide sequence: TGTGCCAGCAGTTTCGTCCGGGGGAGCTCCTACAATGAGCAGTTCTTC. Amino acids: CASSFVRGSSYNEQFF.

The rearrangement joins TRBV28 to TRBJ1-1; TRBD1 might be the D (6 bases). With 4 bases removed from V and 1 base from J, the gap between germline ends came to 10 bases. The CDR3 sequence is 14 residues long. Germline CDR1 and CDR2: MDHEN and SYDVKM. CDR3 amino acids: CASSSGTKNTEAFF. The DNA of the CDR3 is TGTGCCAGCAGTTCAGGGACAAAGAACACTGAAGCTTTCTTT.

The genes are TRBV11-2 and TRBJ2-1; a possible D gene is TRBD2 (5 bases). Germline assignment: CDR1 SGHAT and CDR2 FQNNGV. This CDR3 contains 13 residues. Between the trimmed V and J ends, which lost 1 base and 7 bases, there was a span of 8 bases. This CDR3 reads CASSLVTGNEQFF. In DNA, the CDR3 is TGTGCCAGCAGCTTAGTGACGGGGAATGAGCAGTTCTTC.

This clone was picked up many times. The chain is built from TRBV5-1 and TRBJ1-5; the match to TRBD1 covers 11 bases. Per the germline V gene, CDR1 is SGHRS and CDR2 is YFSETQ. The CDR3 runs to 15 residues. The V gene end was trimmed by 0 bases and the J gene end by 8 bases; junction bases not matched to a gene: 4. CDR3: CASSLAGTGGEPQHF. CDR3 DNA: TGCGCCAGCAGCTTGGCCGGGACAGGGGGAGAGCCCCAGCATTTT.

The chain couples TRBV6-5 to TRBJ1-5, with a tentative D call TRBD1 (5 bases). The germline CDR1 and CDR2 sequences are MNHEY and SVGAGI. V was trimmed by 6 bases and J by 2 bases, leaving 14 bases between them. The CDR3 extends over 15 amino acids. Here the CDR3 reads CASSRRSGGNQPQHF. CDR3 in DNA: TGTGCCAGCAGCAGAAGGTCGGGGGGCAATCAGCCCCAGCATTTT.

The gene calls are TRBV14 and TRBJ2-3, with 8 bases lining up with TRBD1. Trimming cost V 3 bases and J 3 bases; bases outside gene matches: 8. Looked up from germline, CDR1 is SGHDN and CDR2 is FVKESK. This CDR3 is 16 amino acids long. The CDR3 sequence is CASSHLPGQGTDTQYF. CDR3 coding DNA: TGTGCCAGCAGCCATCTTCCAGGACAGGGTACAGATACGCAGTATTTT.

This clone was seen a few times. The V call is TRBV5-6, the J call TRBJ1-5; D unresolved. The V and J ends lost 0 bases and 2 bases respectively, with 9 bases between them. Per the germline V gene, CDR1 is SGHDT and CDR2 is YYEEEE. The length of the CDR3 is 15 residues. CDR3 sequence: CASSLGSGGNQPQHF. The CDR3 DNA follows: TGTGCCAGCAGCTTGGGTTCCGGGGGCAATCAGCCCCAGCATTTT.

The chain recombines TRBV12-3 or TRBV12-4 with TRBJ2-2; D is ambiguous. This CDR3 is 13 amino acids long. The V end was cut by 2 bases, the J end by 3 bases, with 4 bases between. CDR3 sequence (DNA): TGTGCCAGCAGTTTACGGGACACCGGGGAGCTGTTTTTT. Protein sequence: CASSLRDTGELFF.

The chain couples TRBV3-1 (or the pseudogene TRBV3-2) to TRBJ1-1; D is unclear. The ends were cut back, 0 bases at V and 1 base at J, with 3 bases in the middle. The CDR3 spans 13 residues. The germline gives CDR1 LGHDT, CDR2 YNNKEL (reference sequence). The CDR3 coding sequence is TGTGCCAGCAGCCAAGACAGGAACACTGAAGCTTTCTTT. This gives the protein CASSQDRNTEAFF.

V gene TRBV6-6 combines with J gene TRBJ1-5; TRBD1 might be the D (5 bases). Germline loops: CDR1 MNHNY, CDR2 SVGAGI (reference sequence). V gave up 5 bases and J gave up 3 bases, with 17 bases separating them. CDR3 length equals 16 residues. CDR3 loop: CASSLRGPKDNQPQHF. The CDR3 coding sequence is TGTGCCAGCAGTCTAAGGGGCCCTAAAGACAATCAGCCCCAGCATTTT.